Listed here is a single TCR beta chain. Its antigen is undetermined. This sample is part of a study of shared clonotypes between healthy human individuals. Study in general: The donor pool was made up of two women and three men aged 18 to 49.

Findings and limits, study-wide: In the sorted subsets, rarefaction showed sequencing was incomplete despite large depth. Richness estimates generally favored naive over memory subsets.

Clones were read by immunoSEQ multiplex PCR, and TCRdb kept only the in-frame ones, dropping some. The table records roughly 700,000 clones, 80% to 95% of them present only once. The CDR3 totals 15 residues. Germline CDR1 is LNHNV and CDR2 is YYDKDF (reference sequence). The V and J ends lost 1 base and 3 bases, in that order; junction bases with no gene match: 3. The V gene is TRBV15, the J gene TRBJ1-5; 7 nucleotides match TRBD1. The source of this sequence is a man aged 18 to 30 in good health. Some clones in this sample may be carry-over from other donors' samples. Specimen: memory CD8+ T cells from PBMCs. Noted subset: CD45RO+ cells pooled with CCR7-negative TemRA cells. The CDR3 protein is CATSRGQGYNQPQHF. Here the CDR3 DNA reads TGTGCCACCAGCAGAGGACAGGGCTACAATCAGCCCCAGCATTTT.